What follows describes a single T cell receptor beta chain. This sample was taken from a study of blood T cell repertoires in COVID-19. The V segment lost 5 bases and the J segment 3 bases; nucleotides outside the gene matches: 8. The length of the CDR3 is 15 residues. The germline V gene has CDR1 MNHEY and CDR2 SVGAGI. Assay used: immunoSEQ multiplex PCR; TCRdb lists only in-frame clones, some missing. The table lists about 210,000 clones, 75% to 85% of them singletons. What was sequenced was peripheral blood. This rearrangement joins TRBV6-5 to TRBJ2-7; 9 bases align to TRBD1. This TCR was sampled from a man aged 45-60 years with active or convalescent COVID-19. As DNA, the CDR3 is TGTGCCAGCAGTATAGGACAGGGGTCTAACTACGAGCAGTACGTC. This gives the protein CASSIGQGSNYEQYV.